The T cell receptor beta chain described here comes from a study of T cell responses to AZD1222 COVID-19 vaccine. General study points: Mostly white British, mostly female donors; authors suggested clonal diversity may be underestimated. Repertoire collection took place solely once the T cell response had peaked.

The analysis combined second doses at about 4 or about 12 weeks. From germline, CDR1 is MNHNY and CDR2 SVGAGI (reference sequence). The CDR3 is made up of 14 amino acids. The V end lost 2 bases, the J end lost 6 bases, and 11 bases lay between the germline ends. As to this clone: What it binds is unknown.

Data came from immunoSEQ multiplex PCR; TCRdb stores just in-frame clones and leaves some out. This sample has 100,000 to 130,000 clones; around 90% occur once, and the top ten carry roughly 6.2%. The source material was peripheral blood, sampled 28 days after the second AZD1222 dose. The TCR sequence derives from an adult who received the AZD1222 COVID-19 vaccine. The chain has TRBV6-6 and TRBJ1-5, with unresolved D. The CDR3 loop reads CASSYSSSRQPQHF. CDR3 nucleotide sequence: TGTGCCAGCAGTTACAGCTCGTCGCGTCAGCCCCAGCATTTT.